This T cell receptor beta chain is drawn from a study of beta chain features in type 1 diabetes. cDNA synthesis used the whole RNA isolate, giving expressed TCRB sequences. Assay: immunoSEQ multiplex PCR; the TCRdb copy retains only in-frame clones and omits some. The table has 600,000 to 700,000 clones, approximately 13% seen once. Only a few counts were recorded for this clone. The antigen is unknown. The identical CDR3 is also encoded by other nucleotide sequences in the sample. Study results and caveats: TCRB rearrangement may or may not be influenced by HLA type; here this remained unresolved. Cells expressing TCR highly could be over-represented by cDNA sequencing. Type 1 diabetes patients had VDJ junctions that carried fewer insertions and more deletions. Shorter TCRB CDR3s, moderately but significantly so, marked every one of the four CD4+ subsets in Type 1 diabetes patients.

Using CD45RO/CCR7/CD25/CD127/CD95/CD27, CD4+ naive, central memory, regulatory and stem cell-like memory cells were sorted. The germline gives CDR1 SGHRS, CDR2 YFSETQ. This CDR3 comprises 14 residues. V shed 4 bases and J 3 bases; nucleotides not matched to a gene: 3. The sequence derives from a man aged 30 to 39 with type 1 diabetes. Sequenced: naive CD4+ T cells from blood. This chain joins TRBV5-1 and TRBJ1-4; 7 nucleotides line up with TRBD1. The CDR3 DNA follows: TGCGCCAGCAGCCTTGGACAGGCTAATGAAAAACTGTTTTTT. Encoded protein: CASSLGQANEKLFF.